One and the same sample provided the 29 T cell receptor beta chains below, sequenced in a study of PD-L1 blockade in urothelial cancer. Data came from immunoSEQ multiplex PCR; TCRdb stores just in-frame clones and leaves some out. This sample has tens of thousands of clones; around nine tenths occur once, and the top ten carry 2% to 3%. Specified time point: peripheral blood 6 weeks after treatment start. Sequenced here: PBMCs, sampled around atezolizumab (anti-PD-L1) treatment. These receptors were obtained from a man in his 60s with urothelial cancer.

The V call is TRBV19, the J call TRBJ2-3, with 8 bases identical to TRBD1. The CDR3 totals 15 residues. V lost 5 bases to trimming and J lost 3 bases; unmatched junction nucleotides: 7. CDR1 is LNHDA and CDR2 is SQIVND in the germline V gene (reference sequence). The CDR3 coding sequence is TGTGCCAGTAGTTTCAGGGGGCTACTAACAGATACGCAGTATTTT. This codes for CASSFRGLLTDTQYF. Variable domain in full (rest from reference TRBV19 and TRBJ2-3): DGGITQSPKYLFRKEGQNVTLSCEQNLNHDAMYWYRQDPGQGLRLIYYSQIVNDFQKGDIAEGYSVSREKKESFPLTVTSAQKNPTAFYLCASSFRGLLTDTQYFGPGTRLTVL.

The chain combines TRBV19 with TRBJ2-6; 9 bases are a match to TRBD2. Germline V CDR1 and CDR2: LNHDA, SQIVND (reference sequence). The junction had 13 bases not matched to a gene; V was cut back by 7 bases and J by 3 bases. The CDR3 is 18 residues long. Here the CDR3 reads CASTRGVAGDGGANVLTF. CDR3 nucleotides: TGTGCCAGTACTCGGGGGGTAGCGGGAGACGGTGGGGCCAACGTCCTGACTTTC. The full variable domain, in which reference TRBV19 and TRBJ2-6 provide the parts outside the CDR3, is DGGITQSPKYLFRKEGQNVTLSCEQNLNHDAMYWYRQDPGQGLRLIYYSQIVNDFQKGDIAEGYSVSREKKESFPLTVTSAQKNPTAFYLCASTRGVAGDGGANVLTFGAGSRLTVL.

The chain has TRBV6-1 and TRBJ2-3, with 7 nucleotides matching TRBD2. Germline CDR1 reads MNHNS; CDR2 reads SASEGT. CDR3 length: 16 amino acids. The V gene end was trimmed by 4 bases and the J gene end by 4 bases; junction bases not matched to a gene: 11. As DNA, the CDR3 is TGTGCCAGCAGTGTCTTTGGGGCAGCGGGATCAGATACGCAGTATTTT. It is translated as CASSVFGAAGSDTQYF.

This chain joins TRBV11-2 and TRBJ2-7; the match to TRBD2 covers 15 bases. Germline loops: CDR1 SGHAT, CDR2 FQNNGV. This CDR3 comprises 16 residues. The V gene end was trimmed by 3 bases and the J gene end by 2 bases; junction bases not matched to a gene: 2. The CDR3 coding sequence is TGTGCCAGCAGCTTTGGACTAGCGGGAGGGGCCTACGAGCAGTACTTC. Its protein is CASSFGLAGGAYEQYF.

In its sample, this clone was seen once. This chain uses TRBV7-2 with TRBJ2-1, with TRBD2 identical over 7 bases. CDR1 is SGHTA and CDR2 is FQGNSA in the germline V gene. J was trimmed by 9 bases and V by 1 base; bases with no gene match: 9. The CDR3 consists of 15 residues. CDR3 residues: CASSLGAWREIEQFF. The CDR3 nucleotides read TGTGCCAGCAGCTTAGGCGCTTGGCGGGAGATTGAGCAGTTCTTC.

V gene TRBV5-1 combines with J gene TRBJ2-4, with D perhaps TRBD2 (6 bases). V dropped 3 bases and J dropped 0 bases, with 10 bases sitting between them. The germline CDR1 and CDR2 sequences are SGHRS and YFSETQ. The CDR3 is 15 amino acids. CDR3 residues: CASSSDGGAKNIQYF. The CDR3 DNA sequence: TGCGCCAGCAGCTCGGACGGGGGAGCCAAAAACATTCAGTACTTC.

The CDR3 DNA is TGTGCCTGGACTCTTGGACAGATTAATTCACCCCTCCACTTT. Protein sequence: CAWTLGQINSPLHF. The chain is built from TRBV30 and TRBJ1-6; possibly TRBD1 for D (6 bases). The length of the CDR3 is 14 residues. V lost 4 bases and J lost 6, with 13 bases in between. Germline CDR1 reads GTSNPN; CDR2 reads SVGIG (reference sequence). Full variable domain (remainder filled in from reference TRBV30 and TRBJ1-6): SQTIHQWPATLVQPVGSPLSLECTVEGTSNPNLYWYRQAAGRGLQLLFYSVGIGQISSEVPQNLSASRPQDRQFILSSKKLLLSDSGFYLCAWTLGQINSPLHFGNGTRLTVT.

J is TRBJ1-3 and V is TRBV7-3, with D possibly TRBD1 on 6 matching bases. The CDR3 covers 15 residues. Germline V CDR1 and CDR2: SGHTA, FQGTGA. Trimming left V 2 bases short and J 4 bases short, with 12 bases between. This chain's CDR3 is CASSLVGGGGNTIYF. The CDR3, as DNA: TGTGCCAGCAGCTTAGTCGGGGGGGGCGGAAACACCATATATTTT. The full variable domain, in which reference TRBV7-3 and TRBJ1-3 provide the parts outside the CDR3, is GAGVSQTPSNKVTEKGKYVELRCDPISGHTALYWYRQSLGQGPEFLIYFQGTGAADDSGLPNDRFFAVRPEGSVSTLKIQRTERGDSAVYLCASSLVGGGGNTIYFGEGSWLTVV.

V gene TRBV19 combines with J gene TRBJ2-5; 9 bases align to TRBD1. Germline V gives CDR1 LNHDA, CDR2 SQIVND (reference sequence). This CDR3 has 15 amino acids. With 5 bases clipped from V and 5 bases from J, the junction kept 9 bases outside the gene matches. The CDR3 protein is CASSAPGQGMETQYF. The CDR3 DNA reads as TGTGCCAGTAGTGCGCCGGGACAGGGTATGGAGACCCAGTACTTC.

The V and J genes are TRBV5-4 and TRBJ2-5; maybe TRBD2 (6 bases). The germline CDR1 and CDR2 sequences are SGHNT and YYREEE (reference sequence). This CDR3 spans 14 amino acids. Between the trimmed V and J ends, which lost 4 bases and 4 bases, there was a span of 14 bases. The CDR3 region is CASSQGGVGETQYF. As DNA, the CDR3 is TGTGCCAGCAGCCAAGGAGGGGTTGGAGAGACCCAGTACTTC.

V is TRBV5-6 and J is TRBJ2-7, with 9 bases matching TRBD2. The CDR3 spans 14 residues. From germline, CDR1 is SGHDT and CDR2 YYEEEE. V lost 7 bases, J lost 0 bases, and 5 bases stayed unmatched. CDR3 amino acids: CASFGSGSSYEQYF. DNA of the CDR3: TGTGCCAGCTTTGGTAGCGGGAGCTCCTACGAGCAGTACTTC.

The rearrangement links TRBV6-5 to TRBJ1-1, with TRBD1 matching 8 bases. The CDR3 is made up of 15 amino acids. J lost 0 bases, V lost 6 bases, and 6 bases had no gene match. Germline CDR1 and CDR2: MNHEY and SVGAGI. CDR3 nucleotides: TGTGCCAGCAGACAACAGGGGGGAATGAACACTGAAGCTTTCTTT. Translated, it gives CASRQQGGMNTEAFF.

The V gene is TRBV5-1, the J gene TRBJ2-1, with a possible D match to TRBD2 (6 bases). V dropped 4 bases and J dropped 10 bases, with 15 bases sitting between them. CDR3 length equals 13 residues. Per germline, CDR1 SGHRS and CDR2 YFSETQ. CDR3 region: CASSVTPGLEQFF. DNA for the CDR3: TGCGCCAGCAGCGTAACACCGGGACTGGAGCAGTTCTTC. The entire variable domain, with the rest obtained from reference TRBV5-1 and TRBJ2-1, is as follows: KAGVTQTPRYLIKTRGQQVTLSCSPISGHRSVSWYQQTPGQGLQFLFEYFSETQRNKGNFPGRFSGRQFSNSRSEMNVSTLELGDSALYLCASSVTPGLEQFFGPGTRLTVL.

The chain is built from TRBV15 and TRBJ1-2, with TRBD1 identical over 10 bases. Germline CDR1 LNHNV, CDR2 YYDKDF (reference sequence). Trimming took 5 bases from V and 11 from J; bases not matched to a gene: 17. The CDR3 has 16 residues. This CDR3 is CATSANQDRDRGSYTF. The CDR3 nucleotides read TGTGCCACCAGCGCCAACCAAGACCGGGACAGGGGTTCGTACACCTTC.

This clone was seen only once. The chain employs TRBV18 and TRBJ1-1, with 9 bases fitting TRBD1. Trimming at V came to 0 bases and at J to 5 bases, leaving 4 bases not matched to a gene. The CDR3 length is 15 residues. The V gene's germline CDR1 is KGHSH and CDR2 LQKENI. The CDR3 bases are TGTGCCAGCTCACCACCGACAGGGGGAAATACTGAAGCTTTCTTT. Its protein product is CASSPPTGGNTEAFF.

This clone was seen just once. The chain carries TRBV5-1 and TRBJ1-6; the D is unclear. V dropped 2 bases and J dropped 18 bases, with 30 bases sitting between them. This CDR3 contains 17 residues. Germline-derived CDR1 and CDR2 are SGHRS and YFSETQ. For the CDR3, the DNA is TGCGCCAGCAGCTTAGGTTCCCTCCGGGGTGGGCCTGAGTGGCGCCACTTT. This gives the protein CASSLGSLRGGPEWRHF.

This clone was counted between two and nine times. The chain has TRBV19 and TRBJ2-3; D is undetermined. Trimming removed 6 bases from V and 0 bases from J, with 16 bases in between. The CDR3 loop spans 16 amino acids. Per the germline V gene, CDR1 is LNHDA and CDR2 is SQIVND (reference sequence). The CDR3 region has the DNA TGTGCCAGTAGCCAGACACTTTACCCTAGCACAGATACGCAGTATTTT. Protein product: CASSQTLYPSTDTQYF.

The gene calls are TRBV27 and TRBJ1-1; the D gene is possibly TRBD1 (5 bases). The CDR3 covers 13 residues. CDR1 is MNHEY, CDR2 SMNVEV, per germline (reference sequence). Trimming left V 3 bases short and J 5 bases short, with 10 bases between. The CDR3 nucleotides read TGTGCCAGCAGTTTTGGGGGGAAAACTGAAGCTTTCTTT. This translates into CASSFGGKTEAFF.

The chain recombines TRBV19 with TRBJ1-5, with D possibly TRBD1 on 5 matching bases. CDR1 is LNHDA and CDR2 is SQIVND in the germline V gene (reference sequence). The germline V and J ends were trimmed by 0 bases and 6 bases, with 15 bases remaining between them. The CDR3 covers 16 residues. CDR3 bases: TGTGCCAGTAGTATAGATCCCGGGGGAGTGGGTCAGCCCCAGCATTTT. Encoded protein: CASSIDPGGVGQPQHF.

This chain joins TRBV10-3 and TRBJ2-3; possibly TRBD1 for D (6 bases). The CDR3 runs 13 residues. V dropped 4 bases and J dropped 2 bases, with 7 bases sitting between them. CDR1 is ENHRY and CDR2 is SYGVKD in the germline V gene. The CDR3 reads CAISGQATDTQYF. The CDR3 DNA reads TGTGCCATCAGTGGACAGGCCACAGATACGCAGTATTTT.

V and J are TRBV6-5 and TRBJ1-6, with TRBD1 identical over 8 bases. V was pared by 2 bases and J by 7 bases, with 7 bases of the junction left unmatched. Germline lookup yields CDR1 MNHEY and CDR2 SVGAGI. The CDR3 extends over 16 amino acids. For the CDR3, the DNA is TGTGCCAGCAGTTACGCCAGGGGGCGCGGGAATTCACCCCTCCACTTT. Amino acid sequence: CASSYARGRGNSPLHF.

The chain recombines TRBV7-9 with TRBJ2-2; D ambiguous. CDR3 length: 17 residues. CDR1 is SEHNR, CDR2 FQNEAQ, per germline (reference sequence). Trimming took 4 bases from V and 4 from J, leaving 19 bases between them. CDR3 nucleotides: TGTGCCAGCAGCTCTGATGTTGACTGGGTTGGCACCGGGGAGCTGTTTTTT. As protein: CASSSDVDWVGTGELFF.

The rearrangement links TRBV28 to TRBJ1-2, with D unresolved. The germline gives CDR1 MDHEN, CDR2 SYDVKM. V lost 5 bases, J lost 0 bases, and 16 bases lay in between. The CDR3 has 16 residues. CDR3 nucleotides: TGTGCCAGCAGTCCACCGGGAGCTGAAGCTAACTATGGCTACACCTTC. The encoded protein is CASSPPGAEANYGYTF.

The chain has TRBV7-8 and TRBJ2-5; D not resolved. The CDR3 contains 11 residues. CDR1 SGHVS and CDR2 FQNEAQ come from the germline V gene. V was trimmed by 3 bases and J by 7 bases, leaving 6 bases between them. CDR3 region: CASSFGGTQYF. Written as DNA, the CDR3 is TGTGCCAGCAGCTTCGGCGGGACCCAGTACTTC.

The gene calls are TRBV6-5 and TRBJ1-6; TRBD1 matches at 7 bases. CDR1 and CDR2 from the germline V gene are MNHEY and SVGAGI. With 0 bases clipped from V and 8 bases from J, the junction kept 4 bases outside the gene matches. The CDR3 is made up of 15 amino acids. The CDR3 loop is CASSYSRQGDSPLHF. The CDR3 DNA is TGTGCCAGCAGTTACTCACGACAGGGTGATTCACCCCTCCACTTT.

The V and J genes are TRBV18 and TRBJ2-5; D gene unclear. The germline V gene has CDR1 KGHSH and CDR2 LQKENI. This CDR3 comprises 12 residues. Trimming shortened V by 3 bases and J by 5 bases, and 7 bases separated the two germline ends. The DNA for the CDR3 is TGTGCCAGCTCACCTCAACAGGAGACCCAGTACTTC. Its translation: CASSPQQETQYF.

This clone has a single count. The CDR3 bases are TGTGCCAGCAGCTACAGGGGGCTGAACACTGAAGCTTTCTTT. Translating gives CASSYRGLNTEAFF. The genes are TRBV7-9 and TRBJ1-1; 9 bases map to TRBD1. CDR3 length equals 14 residues. J was trimmed by 0 bases and V by 4 bases; bases with no gene match: 0. Germline loops: CDR1 SEHNR, CDR2 FQNEAQ (reference sequence).

This chain connects TRBV30 to TRBJ2-2; 9 positions agree with TRBD2. This CDR3 is 15 amino acids long. V shed 1 base and J 6 bases; nucleotides not matched to a gene: 6. In germline, CDR1 is GTSNPN, CDR2 SVGIG (reference sequence). CDR3 DNA: TGTGCCTGGAGTGGAACGGGACTAGCTGCCGGGGAGCTGTTTTTT. Amino acids: CAWSGTGLAAGELFF.

V is TRBV18 and J is TRBJ2-7; 9 nucleotides agree with TRBD1. The germline CDR1 and CDR2 sequences are KGHSH and LQKENI. Trimming at V came to 2 bases and at J to 2 bases, leaving 1 base not matched to a gene. The CDR3 spans 14 residues. The CDR3 nucleotides read TGTGCCAGCTCACCAGGGACAGGGCCCTACGAGCAGTACTTC. Translating it yields CASSPGTGPYEQYF.